This T cell receptor beta chain was documented in a study of T cell responses to AZD1222 COVID-19 vaccine. Concerning this clone itself: The antigen is unknown. Within the sample, other DNA sequences also encode this same CDR3.

General study results and limits: The CD4 TCRs associated with vaccination extended across spike and predominated at 160-218 and 743-854. Donors skewed white British and female; clonal diversity was possibly underestimated. Spike-specific TCR repertoires showed rising breadth and depth after two AZD1222 doses.

Clones were read by immunoSEQ multiplex PCR, and TCRdb kept only the in-frame ones, dropping some. The sample comprises 100,000 to 120,000 clones, about nine tenths of which are singletons, and 1.6% rests with the top ten. The clonotype originates from an adult in good health. The specimen comprised peripheral blood, sampled on day 0 of AZD1222 vaccination.

The chain's CDR3 is CASSSGQLNTEAFF. DNA for the CDR3: TGTGCCAGCAGTTCGGGACAGCTCAACACTGAAGCTTTCTTT. This chain joins TRBV6-5 and TRBJ1-1; 7 bases are shared with TRBD1. Trimming removed 4 bases from V and 2 bases from J; junction bases left unmatched: 4. Germline CDR1 MNHEY, CDR2 SVGAGI. CDR3 length equals 14 residues.